Listed below are T cell receptor beta chains from one sample, sequenced in a study of cytomegalovirus exposure and HLA in healthy donors. Using immunoSEQ multiplex PCR, the repertoire was profiled, and TCRdb retains in-frame clones only, with some absent. The sample contains over 100,000 clones, 73% of which appear only once. Sequencing was done on a sample of PBMCs. Receptors were obtained from a man aged 40-50 years in good health and CMV-seronegative. The CDR3 runs from the conserved cysteine through the conserved F or W. A D gene is named only where the DNA matches it firmly. Some rows have no size entry. The others give once, few or many, or a class for an expanded clone.

D gene	clone size	V gene	J gene	CDR3 DNA	CDR3 protein
TRBD1	NA	TRBV7-6	TRBJ1-4	TGTGCCAGCAGCTTGGGTTACGAGACAGGGGGTAATGAAAAACTGTTTTTT	CASSLGYETGGNEKLFF
TRBD1	NA	TRBV5-1	TRBJ1-2	TGCGCCAGCAGCAGCACAGGGGAGTCATATGGCTACACCTTC	CASSSTGESYGYTF
NA	NA	TRBV7-3	TRBJ2-5	TGTGCCAGCAGCTTATGGGGGGGCCCGGAGACCCAGTACTTC	CASSLWGGPETQYF
TRBD1	NA	TRBV2	TRBJ1-2	TGTGCCAGCAGCTCGACAGGGGGCTACTATGGCTACACCTTC	CASSSTGGYYGYTF
NA	NA	TRBV7-8	TRBJ1-2	TGTGCCAGCAGCTCCCCAGGCGGGGGGGATGGCTACACCTTC	CASSSPGGGDGYTF
TRBD1	NA	TRBV7-6	TRBJ2-7	TGTGCCAGCAGCTTACCGGGACAGGGGGGGCAGTACTTC	CASSLPGQGGQYF
NA	NA	TRBV19	TRBJ2-2	TGTGCCAGTAGTACTGGGGCCCAGGGCACCGGGGAGCTGTTTTTT	CASSTGAQGTGELFF
TRBD1	few	TRBV19	TRBJ1-1	TGTGCCAGTAGTAGAGACAGGGGGGCCTACACTGAAGCTTTCTTT	CASSRDRGAYTEAFF
NA	NA	TRBV5-4	TRBJ2-5	TGTGCCAGCAGCTTGACTGGGCGGGGGCCTCAAGAGACCCAGTACTTC	CASSLTGRGPQETQYF
TRBD1	few	TRBV7-9	TRBJ2-3	TGTTCCAGCAGCTTAGCGATGGGACAGGGGATGGAGACAGATACGCAGTATTTT	CSSSLAMGQGMETDTQYF
NA	NA	TRBV5-1	TRBJ2-5	TGCGCCAGCAGCTCAACGACTAGAACTGAAGAGACCCAGTACTTC	CASSSTTRTEETQYF
NA	NA	TRBV4-2	TRBJ1-1	TGTGCCAGCAGCCAAGATAGGAGCTACACTGAAGCTTTCTTT	CASSQDRSYTEAFF
NA	few	TRBV9	TRBJ1-5	TGTGCCAGCAGCCCGACAGTTAATCAGCCCCAGCATTTT	CASSPTVNQPQHF
TRBD1	NA	TRBV6-5	TRBJ2-1	TGTGCCAGCAGTTACGCCGGGACAGGGTCCGAGCAGTTCTTC	CASSYAGTGSEQFF
TRBD2	NA	TRBV7-2	TRBJ2-1	TGTGCCAGCAGCTTAGGACTAGCGGACTCCAATGAGCAGTTCTTC	CASSLGLADSNEQFF
NA	few	TRBV11-3	TRBJ2-2	TGTGCCAGCAGACCGGGACTCGGTGAGGGGGAGCTGTTTTTT	CASRPGLGEGELFF
TRBD1	NA	TRBV19	TRBJ2-3	TGTGCCAGTAGCGAGGGACAGGGATACACAGATACGCAGTATTTT	CASSEGQGYTDTQYF
NA	NA	TRBV10-3	TRBJ2-7	TGTGCCATCAGTGATGTCCTCTCCTACGAGCAGTACTTC	CAISDVLSYEQYF
NA	NA	TRBV27	TRBJ2-3	TGTGCCAGCAGTTTAAGGCAGGGCACAGATACGCAGTATTTT	CASSLRQGTDTQYF
TRBD2	NA	TRBV27	TRBJ2-7	TGTGCCAGCAGCCCAGCCTTCGGGGGGGAAAAAGCCTACGAGCAGTACTTC	CASSPAFGGEKAYEQYF
NA	once	TRBV6-1	TRBJ1-2	TGTGCCAGCAACGTTAGGGGCAGCAATGGCTACACCTTC	CASNVRGSNGYTF
NA	NA	TRBV7-9	TRBJ1-2	TGTGCCAGCAGCTTAGTTGGGCAGGCGTTCTATGGCTACACCTTC	CASSLVGQAFYGYTF
NA	NA	TRBV7-9	TRBJ2-7	TGTGCCAGCAGCACCCAAGCCAGCAGGGGACCCTTCTACGAGCAGTACTTC	CASSTQASRGPFYEQYF
TRBD1	NA	TRBV7-9	TRBJ1-3	TGTGCCAAAACAACAGGGGGCCGTGGAAACACCATATATTTT	CAKTTGGRGNTIYF
NA	few	TRBV25-1	TRBJ2-5	TGTGCCAGCAGTTCCCCGATAGGGGTGGGGACCCAGTACTTC	CASSSPIGVGTQYF
NA	NA	TRBV19	TRBJ1-2	TGTGCCAGTAGTATAGGTCAGGGTTTTAACTATGGCTACACCTTC	CASSIGQGFNYGYTF
NA	NA	TRBV4-1	TRBJ2-1	TGCGCCAGCAGCCAAGTTCTTCGGGGATCGCGGAATGAGCAGCTCTTC	CASSQVLRGSRNEQLF
NA	NA	TRBV7-8	TRBJ1-4	TGTGCCAGCAGCTTAGAAGAGGGCCCCAGGAGAGATGAAAAACTGTTTTTT	CASSLEEGPRRDEKLFF
TRBD2	NA	TRBV5-8	TRBJ2-1	TGTGCCAGCAGCTTTGGATCGGGGGGAAAATACAATGAGCAGTTCTTC	CASSFGSGGKYNEQFF
NA	few	TRBV29-1	TRBJ1-2	TGCAGCGTTGGCGGCTATGGCTACACCTTC	CSVGGYGYTF
NA	NA	TRBV7-2	TRBJ1-2	TGTGCCAGCAGCTTACACGGGGGGCGAACCAATGGCTACACCTTC	CASSLHGGRTNGYTF
NA	once	TRBV4-3	TRBJ1-1	TGCGCCAGCAGCCAAGACGGAGGTCTGCCCCTTGAAGCTTTCTTT	CASSQDGGLPLEAFF
TRBD1	NA	TRBV6-6	TRBJ2-5	TGTGCCAGCAGTTACTCGTGGCAGGGGGAAGAGACCCAGTACTTC	CASSYSWQGEETQYF
NA	NA	TRBV7-2	TRBJ1-3	TGTGCCAGCAGCCCTTCCGTAGGAAACACCATATATTTT	CASSPSVGNTIYF
TRBD2	NA	TRBV30	TRBJ2-2	TGTGCCTGGAGTGTAGGGGTCACTAGCGCCGGGGAGCTGTTTTTT	CAWSVGVTSAGELFF
TRBD2	few	TRBV7-8	TRBJ2-3	TGTGCCAGCAGCTTAGTCGGTAGCGGGGGAACAGATACGCAGTATTTT	CASSLVGSGGTDTQYF
TRBD2	NA	TRBV4-3	TRBJ2-7	TGCGCCAGCAGTCGCCGGTTAGCGGGGGAATACGCGCAGTACTTC	CASSRRLAGEYAQYF
TRBD1	NA	TRBV6-5	TRBJ1-5	TGTGCCAGTAAGAGGGGGCATTGGCAGCCCCAGCATTTT	CASKRGHWQPQHF
TRBD1	NA	TRBV6-5	TRBJ2-2	TGTGCCAGCAGTTACTTTGGGACAGGGAACACCGGGGAGCTGTTTTTT	CASSYFGTGNTGELFF